The clone carrying this T cell receptor (beta chain) was picked up a small number of times. The junction departs from germline at one end; a sequencing error may be responsible. The sample comes from a study of blood T cells in healthy people across ages. Then a second PCR, running roughly 6 to 11 cycles, was carried out with a sample-barcoded 5' primer and a J-beta primer mix. Via MiXCR, TCRdb re-called the 5' RACE reads, giving one row per CDR3 protein. The sample consists of 550,000 to 750,000 distinct CDR3 sequences, around a fifth of them appearing once. Sample donors were healthy Caucasian individuals that came from Russia, aged about 6 to 100. In germline, CDR1 is LGHNA, CDR2 YSLEER. This CDR3 contains 12 residues.

The source material was blood. The source of this sequence is a man between 65 and 85 years old in good health. The J gene is TRBJ2-5, the V gene TRBV4-3, with D tentatively TRBD2 (5 bases). The CDR3 here is CAGSQDLREQYF. The CDR3 nucleotides are TGCGCCGGCAGCCAAGATTTGAGGGAGCAGTACTTC.